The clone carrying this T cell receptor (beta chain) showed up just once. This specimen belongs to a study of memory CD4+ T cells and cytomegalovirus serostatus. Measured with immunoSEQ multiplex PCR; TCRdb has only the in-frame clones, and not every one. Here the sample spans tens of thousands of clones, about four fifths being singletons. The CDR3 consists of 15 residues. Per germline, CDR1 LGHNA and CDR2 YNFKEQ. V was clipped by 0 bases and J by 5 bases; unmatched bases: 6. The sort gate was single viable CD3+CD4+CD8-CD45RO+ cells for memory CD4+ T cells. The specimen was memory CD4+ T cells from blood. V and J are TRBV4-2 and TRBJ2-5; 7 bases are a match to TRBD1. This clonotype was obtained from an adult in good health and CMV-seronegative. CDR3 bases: TGTGCCAGCAGCCAAGACGAGGGGGCTGGGGAGACCCAGTACTTC. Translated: CASSQDEGAGETQYF.